The 12 T cell receptor beta chains reported below all come from one sample, sequenced in a study of blood T cells in healthy people across ages. Together with a sample-barcoded 5' primer, a J-beta primer mix was included in a second PCR lasting 7 to 11 cycles. TCRdb analysed the 5' RACE reads with MiXCR anew, one entry per CDR3 protein. The sample lists 1.5 million to 2 million distinct CDR3 sequences; about two fifths were seen once. Material for sequencing was blood. The origin of the receptors is a human donor in good health.

The CDR3 DNA is TGTGCCAGCAGTGAATTAAGGTCCGGACTCAGGGATGCGCAGTATTTT. Its protein is CASSELRSGLRDAQYF. The rearrangement links TRBV2 to TRBJ2-3, with D tentatively TRBD1 or TRBD2 (5 bases each). Trimming took 2 bases from V and 10 from J, leaving 22 bases between them. CDR1 is SNHLY and CDR2 is FYNNEI in the germline V gene. The CDR3 has 16 amino acids.

The rearrangement links TRBV6-6 to TRBJ1-2, with a tentative D call TRBD1 (6 bases). Germline V gene sequence: CDR1 MNHNY, CDR2 SVGAGI (reference sequence). This CDR3 comprises 16 residues. The V end lost 4 bases, the J end lost 3 bases, and 18 bases lay between the germline ends. The CDR3: CASSLQQGRWHYGYTF. CDR3 DNA sequence: TGTGCCAGCAGTTTACAACAGGGCCGCTGGCACTATGGCTACACCTTC.

V is TRBV29-1 and J is TRBJ2-7; a weak D match, TRBD2 (6 bases). CDR1 is SQVTM and CDR2 is ANQGSEA in the germline V gene. The CDR3 loop spans 11 amino acids. Between the trimmed V and J ends, which lost 5 bases and 4 bases, there was a span of 9 bases. This chain's CDR3 is CSVSLAYEQYF. The CDR3 DNA sequence: TGCAGCGTTTCCCTAGCGTACGAGCAGTACTTC.

The gene calls are TRBV7-2 and TRBJ1-2; D is uncertain. Trimming pared 5 bases from V and 6 bases from J, leaving 22 bases between. Looked up from germline, CDR1 is SGHTA and CDR2 is FQGNSA. The CDR3 runs 16 residues. CDR3 protein: CASSLSLTGFENGYTF. The CDR3 coding sequence is TGTGCCAGCAGCCTTAGCCTAACGGGGTTTGAGAATGGCTACACCTTC.

This clonotype was seen once. The CDR3 nucleotides are TGCGCCAGCAGCCAAGACGTCAGGATGAACACTGAAGCTTTCTTT. Its protein product is CASSQDVRMNTEAFF. V usage is TRBV4-3 and J usage is TRBJ1-1; D not certain. Between the trimmed V and J ends, which lost 0 bases and 0 bases, there was a span of 8 bases. The germline CDR1 and CDR2 sequences are LGHNA and YSLEER. The CDR3 consists of 15 residues.

This clonotype was counted a single time. The chain joins TRBV15 to TRBJ2-1; D is unclear. V was clipped by 4 bases and J by 4 bases, with 11 bases between them. CDR1 is LNHNV, CDR2 YYDKDF, per germline (reference sequence). This CDR3 contains 14 residues. As DNA, the CDR3 is TGTGCCACCAGCACCGAAACTGGATACAATGAGCAGTTCTTC. Translating it yields CATSTETGYNEQFF. The complete variable domain, with remaining parts taken from reference TRBV15 and TRBJ2-1, reads DAMVIQNPRYQVTQFGKPVTLSCSQTLNHNVMYWYQQKSSQAPKLLFHYYDKDFNNEADTPDNFQSRRPNTSFCFLDIRSPGLGDTAMYLCATSTETGYNEQFFGPGTRLTVL.

This clonotype was seen more than once but under ten times. The V and J genes are TRBV29-1 and TRBJ2-3; D call uncertain. Germline CDR1 SQVTM, CDR2 ANQGSEA. The V gene lost 1 base and the J gene lost 5 bases, with 13 bases spanning the gap. The CDR3 spans 14 residues. CDR3 region: CSVEAPLERDTQYF. As DNA, the CDR3 is TGCAGCGTTGAAGCACCCCTGGAAAGAGATACGCAGTATTTT.

This clonotype appeared a few times. The chain carries TRBV20-1 and TRBJ1-4; D is unresolved. Between the trimmed V and J ends, which lost 3 bases and 0 bases, there was a span of 11 bases. This CDR3 spans 15 amino acids. Looked up from germline, CDR1 is DFQATT and CDR2 is SNEGSKA (reference sequence). CDR3: CSASQARSTNEKLFF. The CDR3 DNA follows: TGCAGTGCTAGCCAGGCTAGATCAACTAATGAAAAACTGTTTTTT.

This clonotype was detected a few times. The V gene is TRBV9, the J gene TRBJ1-1; maybe TRBD1 (5 bases). V was cut by 0 bases and J by 7 bases, with 19 bases left in between. Germline V gene sequence: CDR1 SGDLS, CDR2 YYNGEE. The CDR3 covers 16 residues. DNA for the CDR3: TGTGCCAGCAGCGTAGCGGAGGGGTCAGCCCAAGGTGAAGCTTTCTTT. Translation gives CASSVAEGSAQGEAFF. The whole variable domain, remainder taken from reference TRBV9 and TRBJ1-1, is DSGVTQTPKHLITATGQRVTLRCSPRSGDLSVYWYQQSLDQGLQFLIQYYNGEERAKGNILERFSAQQFPDLHSELNLSSLELGDSALYFCASSVAEGSAQGEAFFGQGTRLTVV.

This chain links TRBV4-3 with TRBJ2-3; 8 positions agree with TRBD2. The CDR3 runs 18 residues. Germline V gene data show CDR1 as LGHNA and CDR2 as YSLEER. The V and J ends lost 7 bases and 4 bases, in that order; junction bases with no gene match: 19. The CDR3 region is CASTSLVGGADSSDTQYF. In DNA form, the CDR3 reads TGCGCCAGCACTTCCCTGGTCGGGGGGGCCGATTCGTCAGATACGCAGTATTTT.

This clonotype was seen more than once but under ten times. The V call is TRBV4-2, the J call TRBJ1-4; D unclear. The CDR3 has 14 amino acids. Trimming pared 4 bases from V and 5 bases from J, leaving 11 bases between. The germline V gene has CDR1 LGHNA and CDR2 YNFKEQ. The CDR3 sequence: CASSPADGNEKLFF. DNA of the CDR3: TGTGCCAGCAGCCCGGCGGATGGAAATGAAAAACTGTTTTTT.

CDR3 sequence (DNA): TGCAGTGCTAGTAACCCGGGACAGGAAGGGGGCTACACCTTC. Translated, it gives CSASNPGQEGGYTF. The V and J genes are TRBV20-1 and TRBJ1-2; 8 nucleotides match TRBD1. This CDR3 contains 14 residues. J was trimmed by 8 bases and V by 3 bases; bases with no gene match: 11. The V gene's germline CDR1 is DFQATT and CDR2 SNEGSKA (reference sequence).